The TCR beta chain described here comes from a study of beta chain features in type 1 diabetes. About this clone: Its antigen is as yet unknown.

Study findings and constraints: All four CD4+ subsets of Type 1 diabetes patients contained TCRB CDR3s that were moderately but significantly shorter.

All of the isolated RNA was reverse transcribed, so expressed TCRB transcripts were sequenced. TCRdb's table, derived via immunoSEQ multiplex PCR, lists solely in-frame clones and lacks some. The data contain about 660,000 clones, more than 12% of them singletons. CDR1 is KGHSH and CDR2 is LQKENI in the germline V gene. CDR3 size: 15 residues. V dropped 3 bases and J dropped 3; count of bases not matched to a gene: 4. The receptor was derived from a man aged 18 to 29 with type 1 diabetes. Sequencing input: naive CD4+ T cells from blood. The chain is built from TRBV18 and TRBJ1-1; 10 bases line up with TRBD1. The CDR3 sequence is CASSPRTGGYTEAFF. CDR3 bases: TGTGCCAGCTCACCCCGGACAGGGGGGTACACTGAAGCTTTCTTT.